The next 16 T cell receptor beta chains were all read from a single sample in a study of blood T cell repertoires in COVID-19. The protocol was immunoSEQ multiplex PCR, while the TCRdb copy is restricted to in-frame clones and leaves out a portion. Here the sample spans approximately 89,000 clones, approximately 81% being singletons. The sequencing sample was made of peripheral blood. The receptor set was obtained from a woman aged 70-85 years with acute or convalescent COVID-19.

The sample holds one count of this clone. The chain combines TRBV3-1 (or the pseudogene TRBV3-2) with TRBJ2-5; 12 nucleotides match TRBD2. The CDR3 is 16 amino acids. Germline loops: CDR1 LGHDT, CDR2 YNNKEL (reference sequence). V trimming: 2 bases; J trimming: 5 bases; junction bases outside the gene matches: 6. This CDR3 is CASSQHRTSGAETQYF. Written as DNA, the CDR3 is TGTGCCAGCAGCCAACACCGGACTAGCGGGGCGGAGACCCAGTACTTC.

This clone was observed once. The rearrangement joins TRBV6-5 to TRBJ2-5, with D tentatively TRBD2 (6 bases). Germline loops: CDR1 MNHEY, CDR2 SVGAGI. Trimming pared 6 bases from V and 0 bases from J, leaving 11 bases between. The CDR3 extends over 14 amino acids. CDR3 region: CASRSLAYQETQYF. The CDR3 nucleotides read TGTGCCAGCAGATCACTAGCTTACCAAGAGACCCAGTACTTC.

The chain is built from TRBV24-1 and TRBJ2-2, with a tentative D call TRBD1 (6 bases). V lost 4 bases to trimming and J lost 4 bases, with 12 bases between them. Germline loops: CDR1 KGHDR, CDR2 SFDVKD. The CDR3 extends over 15 amino acids. This CDR3 reads CATSDQNRATGELFF. CDR3 coding DNA: TGTGCCACCAGTGACCAGAACAGGGCCACCGGGGAGCTGTTTTTT.

A note on this clone: Other DNA sequences of this sample code for an identical CDR3. The chain couples TRBV29-1 to TRBJ2-7, with 7 bases aligning to TRBD1. The CDR3 is 11 amino acids. Looked up from germline, CDR1 is SQVTM and CDR2 is ANQGSEA. The V gene end was trimmed by 6 bases and the J gene end by 4 bases; junction bases not matched to a gene: 3. The CDR3 reads CSVGDSYEQYV. The CDR3 DNA follows: TGCAGCGTGGGGGACAGTTACGAGCAGTACGTC.

This clone showed up just once. CDR3 sequence reads: CASSFSGDRGPLAKNIQYF. Here the CDR3 DNA reads TGTGCCAGCAGCTTCTCAGGGGACAGGGGTCCTTTAGCCAAAAACATTCAGTACTTC. This chain uses TRBV12-1 with TRBJ2-4; the D segment call TRBD1 is taken from the table without a DNA check. TRBV12-1 is given as a pseudogene. The CDR3 has 19 amino acids.

This clone occurred a few times. The chain is built from TRBV12-5 and TRBJ2-1; a possible D gene is TRBD1 (5 bases). Germline loops: CDR1 LGHNT, CDR2 FRNRAP. The CDR3 is made up of 16 amino acids. V was cut by 3 bases and J by 9 bases, with 21 bases left in between. CDR3 in amino acids: CASGFYPQGVVFEQFF. For the CDR3, the DNA is TGTGCTAGTGGTTTTTATCCCCAGGGCGTGGTTTTTGAGCAGTTCTTC. Complete variable domain (other parts from reference TRBV12-5 and TRBJ2-1): DARVTQTPRHKVTEMGQEVTMRCQPILGHNTVFWYRQTMMQGLELLAYFRNRAPLDDSGMPKDRFSAEMPDATLATLKIQPSEPRDSAVYFCASGFYPQGVVFEQFFGPGTRLTVL.

By proportion, this clone is medium-sized. This sequence joins TRBV4-3 and TRBJ2-6; D not certain. This CDR3 spans 16 amino acids. The germline gives CDR1 LGHNA, CDR2 YSLEER. V dropped 3 bases and J dropped 0 bases, with 9 bases sitting between them. The CDR3 nucleotides are TGCGCCAGCAGCCAGAACTCAGGCTCTGGGGCCAACGTCCTGACTTTC. Translation: CASSQNSGSGANVLTF.

The rearrangement uses TRBV2 and TRBJ2-2; D perhaps matches TRBD2 (5 bases). Germline CDR1 SNHLY, CDR2 FYNNEI. CDR3 length: 16 residues. Between the trimmed V and J ends, which lost 5 bases and 1 base, there was a span of 14 bases. The CDR3: CASSQSLGGNTGELFF. The CDR3 nucleotides are TGTGCCAGCAGTCAAAGTTTAGGAGGGAACACCGGGGAGCTGTTTTTT.

The V gene is TRBV11-3, the J gene TRBJ2-1; 11 bases are shared with TRBD1. Germline loops: CDR1 SGHNT, CDR2 YENEEA. This CDR3 has 15 amino acids. V dropped 6 bases and J dropped 6; count of bases not matched to a gene: 7. CDR3 bases: TGTGCCAGCAGTCCCGGGACAGGGGGTTTCAATGAGCAGTTCTTC. This sequence encodes CASSPGTGGFNEQFF.

This rearrangement joins TRBV18 to TRBJ1-2; perhaps TRBD1 as D (5 bases). The germline gives CDR1 KGHSH, CDR2 LQKENI. V gave up 2 bases and J gave up 6 bases, with 13 bases separating them. CDR3 length: 14 residues. CDR3 in DNA: TGTGCCAGCTCACCATTTAACGGAGGGGATGGCTACACCTTC. Residues: CASSPFNGGDGYTF.

The rearrangement joins TRBV5-1 to TRBJ2-7, with D possibly being TRBD2 (7 bases). Germline loops: CDR1 SGHRS, CDR2 YFSETQ. The ends were cut back, 5 bases at V and 0 bases at J, with 18 bases in the middle. The CDR3 loop spans 16 amino acids. The CDR3 sequence is CASSSQGRGSSYEQYV. The CDR3, as DNA: TGCGCCAGCAGTTCCCAGGGGCGGGGGAGCTCCTACGAGCAGTACGTC.

V is TRBV6-5 and J is TRBJ2-3, with 7 positions matching TRBD1. The CDR3 has 13 amino acids. V lost 7 bases to trimming and J lost 2 bases; unmatched junction nucleotides: 3. Germline V gene lookup returns CDR1 MNHEY and CDR2 SVGAGI. This chain's CDR3 is CASTTGITDTQYF. For the CDR3, the DNA is TGTGCCAGCACGACAGGGATCACAGATACGCAGTATTTT.

This chain connects TRBV2 to TRBJ2-3, with TRBD1 as a possible D gene (5 bases). The V end was cut by 2 bases, the J end by 9 bases, with 12 bases between. From germline, CDR1 is SNHLY and CDR2 FYNNEI. The CDR3 has 13 amino acids. For the CDR3, the DNA is TGTGCCAGCAGTGAATTACAGGCGAACACGCAGTATTTT. Encoded protein: CASSELQANTQYF.

V gene TRBV5-4 combines with J gene TRBJ2-2; 8 nucleotides line up with TRBD1. The CDR3 runs to 16 residues. J lost 0 bases, V lost 3 bases, and 4 bases had no gene match. Germline V CDR1 and CDR2: SGHNT, YYREEE (reference sequence). The CDR3 loop is CASSSQGGSNTGELFF. DNA for the CDR3: TGTGCCAGCAGCTCACAGGGGGGCTCGAACACCGGGGAGCTGTTTTTT.

The chain employs TRBV5-4 and TRBJ1-1; D uncertain. Germline V lookup: CDR1 SGHNT, CDR2 YYREEE (reference sequence). The germline V and J ends were trimmed by 0 bases and 0 bases, with 6 bases remaining between them. The CDR3 loop spans 14 amino acids. Here the CDR3 DNA reads TGTGCCAGCAGCTTGGGTACAGTGAACACTGAAGCTTTCTTT. The encoded protein is CASSLGTVNTEAFF.

The CDR3 sequence is CASSDDRGNYGYTF. CDR3 sequence (DNA): TGTGCCAGCAGCGATGACAGGGGGAACTATGGCTACACCTTC. V usage is TRBV5-5 and J usage is TRBJ1-2, with 9 bases aligning to TRBD1. J lost 2 bases, V lost 4 bases, and 3 bases had no gene match. This CDR3 spans 14 amino acids. Germline CDR1 SGHKS, CDR2 YYEKEE (reference sequence).